This passage covers 5 T cell receptor beta chains from one sample sequenced in a study of CD8+ T cells in alopecia areata. It was cDNA, reverse transcribed from extracted RNA, that served as the sequencing template. Only in-frame clones appear in the TCRdb table, and some are missing; sequencing was by immunoSEQ multiplex PCR. The table has under 200,000 clones, 60% seen once. The treatment is: oral pan-JAK inhibitor, 5-10 mg twice daily. Sequencing used CD4+ T cells sorted from blood, obtained at week 24, from a patient treated with tofacitinib. The receptors come from a human donor with alopecia areata.

V and J are TRBV5-5 and TRBJ2-1; TRBD2 agrees at 9 bases. Germline V gene lookup returns CDR1 SGHKS and CDR2 YYEKEE (reference sequence). The CDR3 is made up of 16 amino acids. The J segment lost 5 bases and the V segment lost 4 bases, leaving 10 bases of the junction unmatched. The CDR3: CASSRPTRGGHNEQFF. The CDR3 DNA reads as TGTGCCAGCAGCCGTCCTACGCGGGGGGGCCACAATGAGCAGTTCTTC.

Notes on this clone: Other nucleotide sequences in the sample specify the same CDR3. V and J are TRBV29-1 and TRBJ2-5; D is unclear. Trimming took off 6 bases at V and 5 bases at J, with 7 bases between the two ends. The CDR3 covers 10 residues. Germline V gives CDR1 SQVTM, CDR2 ANQGSEA. The CDR3: CSVRDETQYF. Written as DNA, the CDR3 is TGCAGCGTCAGAGACGAGACCCAGTACTTC. The full variable domain, in which reference TRBV29-1 and TRBJ2-5 provide the parts outside the CDR3, is SAVISQKPSRDICQRGTSLTIQCQVDSQVTMMFWYRQQPGQSLTLIATANQGSEATYESGFVIDKFPISRPNLTFSTLTVSNMSPEDSSIYLCSVRDETQYFGPGTRLLVL.

The chain has TRBV4-1 and TRBJ2-5; D not resolved. Germline CDR1 reads MGHRA; CDR2 reads YSYEKL. The CDR3 loop spans 14 amino acids. The V gene lost 1 base and the J gene lost 4 bases, with 10 bases spanning the gap. CDR3 in amino acids: CASSQANPVETQYF. The CDR3 DNA reads as TGCGCCAGCAGCCAAGCGAACCCCGTAGAGACCCAGTACTTC.

This clone has a handful of counts. This chain uses TRBV14 with TRBJ1-1; no reliable D call. V was pared by 0 bases and J by 1 base, with 6 bases between. CDR3 length: 14 amino acids. The germline CDR1 and CDR2 sequences are SGHDN and FVKESK. The CDR3 region is CASSQDWWNTEAFF. DNA for the CDR3: TGTGCCAGCAGCCAAGATTGGTGGAACACTGAAGCTTTCTTT.

Notes on this clone: In the same sample, other DNA sequences code for this CDR3. V and J are TRBV30 and TRBJ2-7; no firm D call. Looked up from germline, CDR1 is GTSNPN and CDR2 is SVGIG (reference sequence). This CDR3 comprises 11 residues. V was shortened by 2 bases and J by 4 bases, with 6 bases between the two germline ends. The CDR3 region is CAWSLAYEQYF. The CDR3 region has the DNA TGTGCCTGGAGTCTCGCTTACGAGCAGTACTTC.